This T cell receptor beta chain was identified in a study of blood T cell repertoires in COVID-19. Assignments of participants to cohorts depended upon their own reported clinical history. Recovered status in Cohort 3 required two negative PCRs, clearance, or symptom resolution. Profiling relied on immunoSEQ multiplex PCR, and the TCRdb table lists in-frame clones only, not all of them. Among about 180,000 clones, more than 80% were seen once, and the ten largest hold about 6.3%. This CDR3 contains 14 residues. CDR1 and CDR2 from the germline V gene are SEHNR and FQNEAQ (reference sequence). Germline trimming cut 4 bases from V and 3 bases from J; bases unmatched to any gene: 6.

This chain connects TRBV7-9 to TRBJ2-7; 7 nucleotides align to TRBD1. The source is a man aged 40-49 years who had recovered from COVID-19. The sample was PBMCs or T cells enriched from blood (not recorded which). The CDR3 coding sequence is TGTGCCAGCAGCTCACCGGGACAGTACTACGAGCAGTACTTC. Its translation: CASSSPGQYYEQYF.